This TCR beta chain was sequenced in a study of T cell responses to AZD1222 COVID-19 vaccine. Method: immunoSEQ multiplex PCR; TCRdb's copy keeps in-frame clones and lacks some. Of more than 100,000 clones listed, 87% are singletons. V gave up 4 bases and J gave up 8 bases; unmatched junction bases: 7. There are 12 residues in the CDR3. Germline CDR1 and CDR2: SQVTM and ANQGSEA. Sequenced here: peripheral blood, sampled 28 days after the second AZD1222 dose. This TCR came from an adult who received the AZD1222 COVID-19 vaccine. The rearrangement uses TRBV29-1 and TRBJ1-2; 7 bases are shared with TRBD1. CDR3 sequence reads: CSVAKGAWGYTF. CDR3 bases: TGCAGCGTTGCAAAGGGGGCATGGGGCTACACCTTC.